Presented here are 2 T cell receptor beta chains from one specimen sequenced in a study of radiation and T cells in renal cell carcinoma. Generated by immunoSEQ multiplex PCR, the TCRdb table keeps only in-frame clones and is missing some. The sample lists some 130,000 clones, roughly 77% occurring once. Time point indicated: blood 2 weeks post-SBRT. Described treatment: 15 Gy SBRT to primary tumor, nephrectomy 4 weeks later. The source material was blood, sampled from a patient whose treatment included radiotherapy and nephrectomy. Receptors were obtained from a woman in her fifties or sixties with renal cell carcinoma.

The rearrangement links TRBV4-2 to TRBJ2-6, with D tentatively TRBD2 (6 bases). V dropped 4 bases and J dropped 0 bases, with 10 bases sitting between them. CDR1 is LGHNA, CDR2 YNFKEQ, per germline. The CDR3 contains 16 residues. The CDR3 spells CASSREVLSGANVLTF. In DNA form, the CDR3 reads TGTGCCAGCAGCCGGGAGGTACTCTCTGGGGCCAACGTCCTGACTTTC.

This chain links TRBV4-2 with TRBJ1-4; TRBD1 might be the D (5 bases). The length of the CDR3 is 15 residues. Germline V gene data show CDR1 as LGHNA and CDR2 as YNFKEQ. Trimming cost V 4 bases and J 4 bases, with 13 bases left between them. The CDR3 here is CASSPRQGLNEKLFF. CDR3 nucleotides: TGTGCCAGCAGCCCGCGGCAGGGCCTTAATGAAAAACTGTTTTTT.